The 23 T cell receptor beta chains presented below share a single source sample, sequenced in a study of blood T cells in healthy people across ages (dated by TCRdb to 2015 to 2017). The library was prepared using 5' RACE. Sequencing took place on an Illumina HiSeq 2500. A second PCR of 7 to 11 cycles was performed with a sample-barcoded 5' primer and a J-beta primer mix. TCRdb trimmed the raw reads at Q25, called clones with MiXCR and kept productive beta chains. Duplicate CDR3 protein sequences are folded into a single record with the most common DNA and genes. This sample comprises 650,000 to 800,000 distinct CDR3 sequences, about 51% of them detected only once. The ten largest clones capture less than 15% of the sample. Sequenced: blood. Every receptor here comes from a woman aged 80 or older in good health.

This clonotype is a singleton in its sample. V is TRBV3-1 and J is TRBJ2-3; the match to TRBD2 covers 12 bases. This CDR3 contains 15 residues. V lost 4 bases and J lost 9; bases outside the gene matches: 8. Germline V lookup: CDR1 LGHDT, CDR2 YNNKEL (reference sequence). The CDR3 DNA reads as TGTGCCAGCAGCCCAAATGGACTAGCGGGGAGAACGCAGTATTTT. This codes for CASSPNGLAGRTQYF.

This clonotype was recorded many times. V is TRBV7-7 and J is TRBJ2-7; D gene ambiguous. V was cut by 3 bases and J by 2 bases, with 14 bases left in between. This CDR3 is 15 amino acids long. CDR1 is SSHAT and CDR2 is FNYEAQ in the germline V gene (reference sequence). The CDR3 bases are TGTGCCAGCAGCTTTGGAGCGTCAGTCACCTACGAGCAGTACTTC. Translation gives CASSFGASVTYEQYF.

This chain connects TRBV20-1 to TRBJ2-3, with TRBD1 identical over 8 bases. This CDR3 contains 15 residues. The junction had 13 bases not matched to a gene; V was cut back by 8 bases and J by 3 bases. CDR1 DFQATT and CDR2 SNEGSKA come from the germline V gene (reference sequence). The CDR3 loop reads CSTTTDRARTDTQYF. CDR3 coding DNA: TGCAGTACCACAACGGACAGGGCCCGAACAGATACGCAGTATTTT.

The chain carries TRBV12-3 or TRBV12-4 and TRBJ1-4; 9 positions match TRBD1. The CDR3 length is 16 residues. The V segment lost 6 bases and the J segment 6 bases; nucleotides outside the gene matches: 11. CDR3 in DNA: TGTGCCAGCAGCAAGGCCCCGGGACAGGGTTATGAAAAACTGTTTTTT. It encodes CASSKAPGQGYEKLFF.

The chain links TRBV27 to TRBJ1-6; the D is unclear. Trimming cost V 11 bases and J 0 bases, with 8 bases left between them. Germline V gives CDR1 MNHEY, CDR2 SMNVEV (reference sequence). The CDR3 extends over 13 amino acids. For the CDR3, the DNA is TGTGCCGGCGCGAGCTCCTATAATTCACCCCTCCACTTT. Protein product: CAGASSYNSPLHF.

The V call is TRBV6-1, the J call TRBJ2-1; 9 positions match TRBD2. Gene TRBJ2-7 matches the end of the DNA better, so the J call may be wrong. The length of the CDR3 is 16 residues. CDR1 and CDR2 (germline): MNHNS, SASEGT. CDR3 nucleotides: TGTGCCAGCAGTGGCACAGCGGGAGGAAACTACAATGAGCAGTACTTC. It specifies CASSGTAGGNYNEQYF.

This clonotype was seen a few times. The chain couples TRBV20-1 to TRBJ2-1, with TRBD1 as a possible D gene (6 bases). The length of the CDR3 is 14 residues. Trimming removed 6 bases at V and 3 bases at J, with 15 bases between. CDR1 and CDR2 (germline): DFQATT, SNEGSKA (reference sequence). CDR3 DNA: TGCAGTGCCAGCCCGGGACACATCTACAATGAGCAGTTCTTC. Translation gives CSASPGHIYNEQFF.

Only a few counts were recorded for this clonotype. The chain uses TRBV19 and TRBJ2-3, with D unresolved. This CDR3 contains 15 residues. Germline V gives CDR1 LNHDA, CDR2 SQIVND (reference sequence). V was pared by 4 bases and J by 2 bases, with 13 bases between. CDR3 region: CASSTSAGHTDTQYF. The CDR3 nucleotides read TGTGCCAGTAGTACCTCGGCAGGCCACACAGATACGCAGTATTTT.

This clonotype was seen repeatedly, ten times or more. CDR3 sequence (DNA): TGTGCCAGCAGCTTGGCCAGAGCCTATGGCTACACCTTC. Translating it yields CASSLARAYGYTF. The chain uses TRBV5-5 and TRBJ1-2; no clear D. Germline CDR1 is SGHKS and CDR2 is YYEKEE (reference sequence). The CDR3 loop spans 13 amino acids. V was clipped by 0 bases and J by 4 bases, with 7 bases between them.

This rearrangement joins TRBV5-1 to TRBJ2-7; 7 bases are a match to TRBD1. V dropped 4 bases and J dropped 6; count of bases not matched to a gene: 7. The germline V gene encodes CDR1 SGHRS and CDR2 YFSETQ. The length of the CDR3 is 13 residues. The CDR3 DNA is TGCGCCAGCAGCGGGGGACAGTCGGGCGAGCAGTACTTC. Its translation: CASSGGQSGEQYF.

CDR3 residues: CASSDRGGTGELFF. CDR3 nucleotides: TGTGCCAGCAGCGACAGGGGGGGGACCGGGGAGCTGTTTTTT. The gene calls are TRBV7-2 and TRBJ2-2; 9 positions agree with TRBD1. The germline V gene has CDR1 SGHTA and CDR2 FQGNSA. This CDR3 has 14 residues. The V and J ends lost 5 bases and 5 bases, in that order; junction bases with no gene match: 3.

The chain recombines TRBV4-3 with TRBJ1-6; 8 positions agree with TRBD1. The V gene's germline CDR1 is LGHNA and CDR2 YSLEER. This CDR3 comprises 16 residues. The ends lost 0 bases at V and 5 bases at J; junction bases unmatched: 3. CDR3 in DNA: TGCGCCAGCAGCCAAGAACCGACAGGGGATAATTCACCCCTCCACTTT. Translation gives CASSQEPTGDNSPLHF.

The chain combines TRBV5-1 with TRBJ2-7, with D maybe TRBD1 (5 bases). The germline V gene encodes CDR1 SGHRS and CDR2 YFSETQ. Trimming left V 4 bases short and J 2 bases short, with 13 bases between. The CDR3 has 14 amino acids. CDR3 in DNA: TGCGCCAGCAGCAAGACAGCCTCCCCCTACGAGCAGTACTTC. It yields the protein CASSKTASPYEQYF.

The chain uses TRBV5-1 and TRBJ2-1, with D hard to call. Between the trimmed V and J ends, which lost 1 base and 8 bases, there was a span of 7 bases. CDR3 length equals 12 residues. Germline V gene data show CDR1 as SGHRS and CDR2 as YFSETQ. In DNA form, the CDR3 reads TGCGCCAGCAGCTTGTCGGAGTATGAGCAGTTCTTC. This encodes CASSLSEYEQFF.

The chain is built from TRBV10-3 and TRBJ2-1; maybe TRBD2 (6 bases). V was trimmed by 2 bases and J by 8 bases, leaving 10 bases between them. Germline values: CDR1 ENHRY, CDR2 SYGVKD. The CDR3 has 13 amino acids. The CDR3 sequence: CAISESGYDEQFF. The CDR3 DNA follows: TGTGCCATCAGTGAGAGCGGGTACGATGAGCAGTTCTTC.

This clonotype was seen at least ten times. CDR3: CASMSGGAVDTQYF. CDR3 sequence (DNA): TGTGCCAGCATGAGCGGGGGGGCCGTAGATACGCAGTATTTT. V gene TRBV6-2 or TRBV6-3 combines with J gene TRBJ2-3, with 10 positions matching TRBD2. The CDR3 runs 14 residues. Germline trimming cut 7 bases from V and 5 bases from J; bases unmatched to any gene: 6. CDR1 is MNHEY and CDR2 is SVGEGT in the germline V gene.

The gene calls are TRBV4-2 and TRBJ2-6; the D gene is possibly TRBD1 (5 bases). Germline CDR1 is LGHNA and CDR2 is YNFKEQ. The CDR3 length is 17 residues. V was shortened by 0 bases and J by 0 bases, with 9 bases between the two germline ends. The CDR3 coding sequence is TGTGCCAGCAGCCAAGATGACAGCTCCTCTGGGGCCAACGTCCTGACTTTC. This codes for CASSQDDSSSGANVLTF.

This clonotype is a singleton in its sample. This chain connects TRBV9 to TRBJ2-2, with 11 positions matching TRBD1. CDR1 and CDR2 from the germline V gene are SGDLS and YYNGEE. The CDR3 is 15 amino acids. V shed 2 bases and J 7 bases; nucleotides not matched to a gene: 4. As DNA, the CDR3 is TGTGCCAGCAGCGTGGACAGGGGGCAATTCGGGGAGCTGTTTTTT. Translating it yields CASSVDRGQFGELFF. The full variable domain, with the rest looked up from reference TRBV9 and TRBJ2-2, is DSGVTQTPKHLITATGQRVTLRCSPRSGDLSVYWYQQSLDQGLQFLIQYYNGEERAKGNILERFSAQQFPDLHSELNLSSLELGDSALYFCASSVDRGQFGELFFGEGSRLTVL.

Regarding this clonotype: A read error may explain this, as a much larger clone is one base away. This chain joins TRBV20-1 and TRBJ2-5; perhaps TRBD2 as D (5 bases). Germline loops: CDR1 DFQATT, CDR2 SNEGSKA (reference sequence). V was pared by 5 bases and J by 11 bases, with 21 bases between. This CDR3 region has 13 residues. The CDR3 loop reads CSAGLGGSGGQYF. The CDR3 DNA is TGCAGTGCTGGCCTTGGAGGCTCGGGCGGGCAGTACTTC.

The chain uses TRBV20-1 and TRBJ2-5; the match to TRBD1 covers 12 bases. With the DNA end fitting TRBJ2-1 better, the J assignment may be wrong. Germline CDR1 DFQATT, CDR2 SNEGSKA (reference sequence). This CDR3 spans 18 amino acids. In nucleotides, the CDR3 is TGCAGTGCTAGACCGGGACAGGGGGCCCGGTTCCTCTTGGCGACCCAGTTCTTC. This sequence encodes CSARPGQGARFLLATQFF.

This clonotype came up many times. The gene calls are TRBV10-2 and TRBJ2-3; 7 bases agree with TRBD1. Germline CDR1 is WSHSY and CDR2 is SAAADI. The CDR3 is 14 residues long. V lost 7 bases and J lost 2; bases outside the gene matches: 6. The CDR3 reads CASTEQGSTDTQYF. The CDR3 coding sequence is TGCGCCAGCACTGAACAGGGGTCCACAGATACGCAGTATTTT.

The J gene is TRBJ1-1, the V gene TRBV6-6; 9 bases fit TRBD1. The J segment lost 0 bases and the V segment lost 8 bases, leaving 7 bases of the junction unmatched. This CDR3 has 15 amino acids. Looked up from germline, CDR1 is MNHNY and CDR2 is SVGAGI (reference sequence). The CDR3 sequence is CASPPGDRVNTEAFF. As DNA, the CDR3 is TGTGCCAGCCCACCCGGGGACAGGGTGAACACTGAAGCTTTCTTT.

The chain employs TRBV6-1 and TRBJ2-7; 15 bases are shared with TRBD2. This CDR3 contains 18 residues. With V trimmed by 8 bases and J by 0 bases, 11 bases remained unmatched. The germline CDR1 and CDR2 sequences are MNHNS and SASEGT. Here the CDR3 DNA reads TGTGCCAGCGGAAGGGGACTAGCGGGGGGATCATCCTCCTACGAGCAGTACTTC. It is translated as CASGRGLAGGSSSYEQYF.